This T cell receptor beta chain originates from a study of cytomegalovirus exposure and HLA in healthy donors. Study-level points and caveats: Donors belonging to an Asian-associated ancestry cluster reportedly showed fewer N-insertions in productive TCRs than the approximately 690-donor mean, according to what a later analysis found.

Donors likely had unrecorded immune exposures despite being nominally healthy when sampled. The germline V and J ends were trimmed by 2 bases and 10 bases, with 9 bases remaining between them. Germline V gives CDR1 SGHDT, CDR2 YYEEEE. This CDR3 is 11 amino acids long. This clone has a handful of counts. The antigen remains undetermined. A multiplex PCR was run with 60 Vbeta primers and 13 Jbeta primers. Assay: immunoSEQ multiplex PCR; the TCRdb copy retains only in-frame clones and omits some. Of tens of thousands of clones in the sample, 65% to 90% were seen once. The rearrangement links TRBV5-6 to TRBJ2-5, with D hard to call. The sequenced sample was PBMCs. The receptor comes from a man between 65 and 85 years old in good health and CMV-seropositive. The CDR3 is CASSFAVDQYF. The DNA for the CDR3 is TGTGCCAGCAGCTTCGCGGTCGACCAGTACTTC.